The entry below gives a single TCR beta chain sequence along with its context. Its antigen is still unknown. The data were obtained in a study of cytomegalovirus exposure and HLA in healthy donors. Broader study findings: Rare TCR sequences dominated, though some public TCRs recurred in many donors. According to the study, roughly 160 TCR beta chains were cytomegalovirus-associated.

Germline trimming cut 7 bases from V and 2 bases from J; bases unmatched to any gene: 11. Germline V gives CDR1 ENHRY, CDR2 SYGVKD. CDR3 length: 16 residues. Libraries were prepared by immunoSEQ multiplex PCR; TCRdb keeps only in-frame clonotypes and omits some of them. Of around 180,000 clones listed, roughly 84% are singletons. The sequence came from a man between 18 and 35 years old in good health and CMV-seropositive. The genes are TRBV10-3 and TRBJ2-5; 9 bases are shared with TRBD2. The specimen sequenced was PBMCs. The CDR3 DNA reads as TGTGCCATCAAGGGGGGAGCGGGAGGATCACAAGAGACCCAGTACTTC. Translating gives CAIKGGAGGSQETQYF.